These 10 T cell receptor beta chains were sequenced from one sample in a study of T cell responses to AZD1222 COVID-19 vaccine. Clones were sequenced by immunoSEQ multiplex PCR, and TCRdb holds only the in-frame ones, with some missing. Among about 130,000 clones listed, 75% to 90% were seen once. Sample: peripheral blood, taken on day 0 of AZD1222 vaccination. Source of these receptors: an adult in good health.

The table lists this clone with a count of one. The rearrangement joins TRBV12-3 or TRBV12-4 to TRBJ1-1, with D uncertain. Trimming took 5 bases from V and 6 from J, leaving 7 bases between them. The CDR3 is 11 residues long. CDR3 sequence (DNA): TGTGCCAGCAGTGCGATCTCTGAAGCTTTCTTT. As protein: CASSAISEAFF.

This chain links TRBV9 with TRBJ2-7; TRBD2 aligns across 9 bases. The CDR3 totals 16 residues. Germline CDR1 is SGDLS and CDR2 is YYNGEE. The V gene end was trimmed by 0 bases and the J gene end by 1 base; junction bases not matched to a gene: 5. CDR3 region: CASSVGPSGGSYEQYF. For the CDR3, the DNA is TGTGCCAGCAGCGTAGGACCCAGCGGGGGGTCCTACGAGCAGTACTTC.

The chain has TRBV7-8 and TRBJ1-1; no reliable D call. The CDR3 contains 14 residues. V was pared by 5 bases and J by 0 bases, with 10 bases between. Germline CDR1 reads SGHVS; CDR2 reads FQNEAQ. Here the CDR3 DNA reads TGTGCCAGCAGCCCCCAGTCCCTGAACACTGAAGCTTTCTTT. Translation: CASSPQSLNTEAFF.

Written as DNA, the CDR3 is TGTGCCAGCGACCCCCAAGGTACGGATCAGCCCCAGCATTTT. Translated, it gives CASDPQGTDQPQHF. The chain is built from TRBV2 and TRBJ1-5; D is uncertain. The ends were cut back, 8 bases at V and 5 bases at J, with 16 bases in the middle. CDR3 size: 14 residues. In germline, CDR1 is SNHLY, CDR2 FYNNEI.

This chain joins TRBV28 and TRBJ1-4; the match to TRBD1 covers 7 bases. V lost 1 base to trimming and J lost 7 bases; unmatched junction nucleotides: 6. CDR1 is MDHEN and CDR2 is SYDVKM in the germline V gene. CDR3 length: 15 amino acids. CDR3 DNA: TGTGCCAGCAGTTTATCACAGGGGTCTATTGAAAAACTGTTTTTT. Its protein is CASSLSQGSIEKLFF.

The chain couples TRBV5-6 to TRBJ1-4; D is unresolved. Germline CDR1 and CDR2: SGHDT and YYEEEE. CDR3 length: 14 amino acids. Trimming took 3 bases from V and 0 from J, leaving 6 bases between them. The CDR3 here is CASSYYATNEKLFF. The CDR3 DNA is TGTGCCAGCAGCTATTATGCAACTAATGAAAAACTGTTTTTT.

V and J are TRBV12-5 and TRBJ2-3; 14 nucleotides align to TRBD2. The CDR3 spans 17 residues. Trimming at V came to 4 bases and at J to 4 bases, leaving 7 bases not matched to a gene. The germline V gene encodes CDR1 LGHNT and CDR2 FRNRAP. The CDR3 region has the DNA TGTGCTAGTGGTTGGGGACTAGCGGGGGCAAAGTCAGATACGCAGTATTTT. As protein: CASGWGLAGAKSDTQYF.

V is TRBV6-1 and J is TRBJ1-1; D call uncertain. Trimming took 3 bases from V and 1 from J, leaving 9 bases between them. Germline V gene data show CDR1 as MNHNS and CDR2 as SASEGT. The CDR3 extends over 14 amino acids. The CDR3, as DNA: TGTGCCAGCAGTGATCTCCGCGGGAACACTGAAGCTTTCTTT. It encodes CASSDLRGNTEAFF.

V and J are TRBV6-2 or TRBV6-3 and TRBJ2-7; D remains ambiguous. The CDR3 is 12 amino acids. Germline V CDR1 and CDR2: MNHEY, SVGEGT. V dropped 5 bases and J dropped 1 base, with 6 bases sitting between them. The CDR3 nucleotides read TGTGCCAGCAGTCCAACGTCCTACGAGCAGTACTTC. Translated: CASSPTSYEQYF.

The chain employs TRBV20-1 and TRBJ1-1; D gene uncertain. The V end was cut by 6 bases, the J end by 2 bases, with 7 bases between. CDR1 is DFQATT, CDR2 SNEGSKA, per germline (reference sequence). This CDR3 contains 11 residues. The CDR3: CSAADNTEAFF. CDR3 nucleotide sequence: TGCAGTGCCGCAGATAACACTGAAGCTTTCTTT.